This TCR beta chain was sequenced for a study of shared clonotypes between healthy human individuals. This CDR3 is 15 amino acids long. Germline V gene data show CDR1 as SGHTA and CDR2 as FQGNSA. Trimming left V 0 bases short and J 7 bases short, with 13 bases between. General observations from the study: The four-donor shared clonotypes exceeded non-shared clonotypes in generation probability, with non-shared ones scoring lower. Naive CD4 clonotypes were shared across a few donors at roughly 5%.

Template for every sorted-subset replicate PCR totaled around 200 ng DNA, around 32,000 T cell genomes. Profiling relied on immunoSEQ multiplex PCR, and the TCRdb table lists in-frame clones only, not all of them. This repertoire shows about 2.4 million clones, 80% to 95% found once; its top ten account for about 0.38%. This clone was seen once. The antigen is unknown. The rearrangement uses TRBV7-2 and TRBJ2-1; D possibly corresponds to TRBD1 (5 bases). The clonotype comes from a man aged 18 to 29 in good health. Some clones in this sample may be carry-over from other donors' samples. The sample consisted of naive CD4+ T cells from PBMCs. Documented subset: CD45RA+ positively selected. CDR3 in amino acids: CASSLAGQGINEQFF. CDR3 bases: TGTGCCAGCAGCTTAGCAGGTCAGGGTATTAATGAGCAGTTCTTC. The entire variable domain, with the rest obtained from reference TRBV7-2 and TRBJ2-1, is as follows: GAGVSQSPSNKVTEKGKDVELRCDPISGHTALYWYRQSLGQGLEFLIYFQGNSAPDKSGLPSDRFSAERTGGSVSTLTIQRTQQEDSAVYLCASSLAGQGINEQFFGPGTRLTVL.